The T cell receptor (beta chain) described here comes from a study of T-cell reconstitution after alpha-beta-depleted transplantation in children. General observations from the study: A year had passed since transplant, and T-cell counts and diversity by then came mostly from newly produced T cells.

This clonotype was counted only a few times. Its antigen is as yet unknown. A library of TCRbeta sequences, prepared with unique molecular identifiers, was generated. One entry per CDR3 protein results from TCRdb running MiXCR on the PCR reads. Among over 85,000 distinct CDR3 sequences listed, roughly 7.6% were seen once. This clonotype originated in a boy between 2 and 10 years old with acute lymphoblastic leukemia, due to receive a stem cell transplant. This specimen was PBMCs, taken before TCRalphabeta/CD19-depleted stem cell transplant.

CDR3: CASSQGKGSGEETQYF. The DNA of the CDR3 is TGCGCCAGCAGCCAAGGAAAGGGTAGTGGGGAAGAGACCCAGTACTTC. J is TRBJ2-5 and V is TRBV4-3; D call uncertain. V lost 1 base to trimming and J lost 3 bases, with 15 bases between them. The CDR3 has 16 amino acids. The germline gives CDR1 LGHNA, CDR2 YSLEER.